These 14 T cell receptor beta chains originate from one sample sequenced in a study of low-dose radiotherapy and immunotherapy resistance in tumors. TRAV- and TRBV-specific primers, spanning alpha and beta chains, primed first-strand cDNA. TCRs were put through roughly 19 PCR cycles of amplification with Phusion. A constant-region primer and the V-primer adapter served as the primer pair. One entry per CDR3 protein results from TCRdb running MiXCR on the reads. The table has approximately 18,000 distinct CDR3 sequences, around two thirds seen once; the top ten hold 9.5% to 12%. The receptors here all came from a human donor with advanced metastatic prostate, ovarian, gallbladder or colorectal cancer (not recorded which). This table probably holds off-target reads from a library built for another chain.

CDR3 in amino acids: CASSPWEGTSRETQYF. The DNA of the CDR3 is TGTGCCAGCTCACCCTGGGAAGGGACCTCCCGAGAGACCCAGTACTTC. This rearrangement joins TRBV18 to TRBJ2-5; D possibly matches TRBD1 or TRBD2 (5 bases each). Germline loops: CDR1 KGHSH, CDR2 LQKENI. This CDR3 spans 16 amino acids. Trimming removed 3 bases from V and 4 bases from J, with 18 bases in between.

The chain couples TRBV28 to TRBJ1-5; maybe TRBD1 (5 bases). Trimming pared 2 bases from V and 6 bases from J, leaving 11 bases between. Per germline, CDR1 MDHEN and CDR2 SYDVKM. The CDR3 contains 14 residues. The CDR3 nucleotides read TGTGCCAGCAGTTTAGTGCAGGGATTTCAGCCCCAGCATTTT. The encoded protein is CASSLVQGFQPQHF. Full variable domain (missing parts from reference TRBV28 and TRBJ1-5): DVKVTQSSRYLVKRTGEKVFLECVQDMDHENMFWYRQDPGLGLRLIYFSYDVKMKEKGDIPEGYSVSREKKERFSLILESASTNQTSMYLCASSLVQGFQPQHFGDGTRLSIL.

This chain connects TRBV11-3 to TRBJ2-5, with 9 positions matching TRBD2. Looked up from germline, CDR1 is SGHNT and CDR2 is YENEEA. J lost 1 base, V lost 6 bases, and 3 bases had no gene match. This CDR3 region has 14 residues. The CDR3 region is CASRSLAGQETQYF. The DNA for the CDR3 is TGTGCCAGCAGGTCACTAGCGGGCCAAGAGACCCAGTACTTC.

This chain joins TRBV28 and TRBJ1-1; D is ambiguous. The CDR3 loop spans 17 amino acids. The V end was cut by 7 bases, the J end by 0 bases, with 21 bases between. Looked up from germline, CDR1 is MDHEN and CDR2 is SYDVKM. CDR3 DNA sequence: TGTGCCAGCAATGGAGGAGGGTTAGGGTTAGTGAACACTGAAGCTTTCTTT. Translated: CASNGGGLGLVNTEAFF.

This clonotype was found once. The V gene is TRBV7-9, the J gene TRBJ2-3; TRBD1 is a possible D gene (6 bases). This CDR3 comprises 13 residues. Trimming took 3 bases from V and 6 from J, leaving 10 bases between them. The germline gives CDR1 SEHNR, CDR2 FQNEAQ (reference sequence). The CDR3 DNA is TGTGCCAGCAGCTTCACAGGGACGGATACGCAGTATTTT. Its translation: CASSFTGTDTQYF.

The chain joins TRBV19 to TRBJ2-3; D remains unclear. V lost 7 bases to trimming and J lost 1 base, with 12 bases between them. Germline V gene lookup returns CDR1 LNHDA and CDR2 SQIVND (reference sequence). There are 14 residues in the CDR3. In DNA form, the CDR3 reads TGTGCCAGTATCCATACTGGGGGCACAGATACGCAGTATTTT. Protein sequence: CASIHTGGTDTQYF.

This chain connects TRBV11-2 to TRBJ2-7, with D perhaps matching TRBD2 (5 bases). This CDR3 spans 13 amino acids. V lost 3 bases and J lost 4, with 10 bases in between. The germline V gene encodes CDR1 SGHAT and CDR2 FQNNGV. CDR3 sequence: CASSFPSSYEQYF. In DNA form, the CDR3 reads TGTGCCAGCAGCTTTCCTAGCTCGTACGAGCAGTACTTC.

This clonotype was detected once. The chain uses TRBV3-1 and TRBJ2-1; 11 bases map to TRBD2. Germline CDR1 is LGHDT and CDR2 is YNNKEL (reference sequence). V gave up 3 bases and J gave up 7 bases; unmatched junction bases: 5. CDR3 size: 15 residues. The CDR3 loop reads CASSQDSGRENEQFF. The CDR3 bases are TGTGCCAGCAGCCAGGATAGCGGGAGGGAGAATGAGCAGTTCTTC.

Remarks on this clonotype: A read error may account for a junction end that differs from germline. CDR3 nucleotides: TGCAGTGCTAGGACTAGCGGGAGTTATGAGACCCGGTACTTC. Protein: CSARTSGSYETRYF. This chain uses TRBV20-1 with TRBJ2-5; 12 nucleotides line up with TRBD2. The CDR3 is made up of 14 amino acids. Germline V gene data show CDR1 as DFQATT and CDR2 as SNEGSKA (reference sequence).

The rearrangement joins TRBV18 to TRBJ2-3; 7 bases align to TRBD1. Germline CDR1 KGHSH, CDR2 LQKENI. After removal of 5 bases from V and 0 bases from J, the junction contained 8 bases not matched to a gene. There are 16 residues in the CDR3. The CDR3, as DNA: TGTGCCAGCTCAACAGGACAGGCCTCTAGCACAGATACGCAGTATTTT. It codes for CASSTGQASSTDTQYF.

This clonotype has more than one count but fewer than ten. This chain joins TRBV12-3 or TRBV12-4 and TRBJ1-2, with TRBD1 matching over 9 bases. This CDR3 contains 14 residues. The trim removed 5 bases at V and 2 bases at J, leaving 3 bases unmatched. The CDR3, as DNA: TGTGCCAGCAGTGGGGACAGGGCAAACTATGGCTACACCTTC. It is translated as CASSGDRANYGYTF.

The CDR3 sequence is CASSLWETGGTGNTIYF. The CDR3 DNA reads TGTGCCAGCAGCTTATGGGAGACAGGGGGCACTGGAAACACCATATATTTT. V gene TRBV7-6 combines with J gene TRBJ1-3; the match to TRBD1 covers 10 bases. Trimming took 2 bases from V and 2 from J; bases not matched to a gene: 6. CDR3 length: 17 residues. The germline V gene encodes CDR1 SGHVS and CDR2 FNYEAQ.

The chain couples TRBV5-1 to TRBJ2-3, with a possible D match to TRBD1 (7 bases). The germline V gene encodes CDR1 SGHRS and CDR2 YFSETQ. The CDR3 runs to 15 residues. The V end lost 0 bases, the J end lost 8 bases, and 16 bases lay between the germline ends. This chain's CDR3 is CASSLAGGSPGTQYF. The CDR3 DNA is TGCGCCAGCAGCTTGGCAGGGGGGTCCCCTGGTACGCAGTATTTT.

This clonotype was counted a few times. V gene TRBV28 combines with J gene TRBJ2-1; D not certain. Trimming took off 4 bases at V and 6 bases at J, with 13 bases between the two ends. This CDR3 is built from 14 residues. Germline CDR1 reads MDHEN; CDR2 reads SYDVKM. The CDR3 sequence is CASSSGFQTNEQFF. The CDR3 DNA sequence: TGTGCCAGCAGTTCCGGGTTTCAAACCAATGAGCAGTTCTTC.